The sequence of this TCR beta chain was determined in a study of molecular identifiers for immune sequencing clone quantification. TCRdb reprocessed the PCR reads via MiXCR and lists one record per CDR3 protein. The data contain hundreds of thousands of distinct CDR3 sequences, roughly 24% of them singletons. This clonotype was seen ten or more times. Its specificity is unknown. Study-wide findings and caveats: Detection of one spiked Jurkat cell's TCR RNA reportedly worked in about a million naive cells. Over 99% of effector molecules, yet under 1% of naive-cell molecules, were held by clones above 20 RNA copies.

The length of the CDR3 is 15 residues. The V segment lost 3 bases and the J segment 4 bases; nucleotides outside the gene matches: 9. The germline V gene encodes CDR1 DFQATT and CDR2 SNEGSKA (reference sequence). The chain carries TRBV20-1 and TRBJ2-7; TRBD1 matches 10 bases. This clonotype originated in a human donor in good health. Some libraries in this study had Jurkat cell RNA spiked in. What was sequenced was naive CD8+ T cells from blood, with Jurkat cell RNA spiked in. The subset: FACS-sorted CD8+CD4-CCR7+CD45RA+ naive T cells. In nucleotides, the CDR3 is TGCAGTGCTAGGGATACGAGGACAGGGGGGTACGAGCAGTACTTC. Amino acid sequence: CSARDTRTGGYEQYF.